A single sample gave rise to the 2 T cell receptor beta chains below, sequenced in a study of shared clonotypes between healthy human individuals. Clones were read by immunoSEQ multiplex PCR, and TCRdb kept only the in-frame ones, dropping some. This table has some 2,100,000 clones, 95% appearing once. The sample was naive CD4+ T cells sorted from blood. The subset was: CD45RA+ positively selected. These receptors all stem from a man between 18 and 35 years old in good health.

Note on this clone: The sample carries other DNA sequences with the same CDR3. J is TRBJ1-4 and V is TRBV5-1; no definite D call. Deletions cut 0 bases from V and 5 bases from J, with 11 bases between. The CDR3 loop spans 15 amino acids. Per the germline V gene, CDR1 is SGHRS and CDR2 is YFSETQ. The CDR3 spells CASSLAGAPNEKLFF. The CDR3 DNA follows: TGCGCCAGCAGCTTGGCCGGTGCTCCGAATGAAAAACTGTTTTTT.

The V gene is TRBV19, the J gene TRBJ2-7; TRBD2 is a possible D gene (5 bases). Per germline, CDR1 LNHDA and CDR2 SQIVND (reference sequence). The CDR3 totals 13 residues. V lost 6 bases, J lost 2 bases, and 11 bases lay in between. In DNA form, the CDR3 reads TGTGCCAGTAGAAAGGACTTCACCTACGAGCAGTACTTC. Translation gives CASRKDFTYEQYF.